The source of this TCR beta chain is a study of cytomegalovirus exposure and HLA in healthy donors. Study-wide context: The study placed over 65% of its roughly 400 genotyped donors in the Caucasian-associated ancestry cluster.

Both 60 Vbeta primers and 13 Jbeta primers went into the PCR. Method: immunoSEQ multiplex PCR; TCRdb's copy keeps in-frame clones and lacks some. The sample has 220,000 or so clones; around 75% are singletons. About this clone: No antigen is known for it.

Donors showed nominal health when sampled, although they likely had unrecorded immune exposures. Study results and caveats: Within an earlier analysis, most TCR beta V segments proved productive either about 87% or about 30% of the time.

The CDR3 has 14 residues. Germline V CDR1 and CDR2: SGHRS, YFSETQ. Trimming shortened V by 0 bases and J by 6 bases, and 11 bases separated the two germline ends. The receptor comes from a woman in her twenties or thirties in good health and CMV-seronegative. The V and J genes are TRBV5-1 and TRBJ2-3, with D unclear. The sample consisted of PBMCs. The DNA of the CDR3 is TGCGCCAGCAGCTTGGTGCTAGGTAGGGATACGCAGTATTTT. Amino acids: CASSLVLGRDTQYF.